These 7 T cell receptor beta chains originate from one sample sequenced in a study of T cell responses to AZD1222 COVID-19 vaccine. Sequenced by immunoSEQ multiplex PCR; TCRdb stores in-frame clones only, minus some. The profile shows about 46,000 clones, 85% to 90% of them singletons. The sequencing used peripheral blood, collected 28 days after the second AZD1222 dose. These receptors all come from an adult who received the AZD1222 COVID-19 vaccine.

This clone has just one count. The gene calls are TRBV5-4 and TRBJ2-7; TRBD1 might be the D (5 bases). CDR1 SGHNT and CDR2 YYREEE come from the germline V gene (reference sequence). V shed 3 bases and J shed 4 bases, with 8 bases lying between them. The CDR3 runs to 12 residues. Written as DNA, the CDR3 is TGTGCCAGCAGCTCTAGGGGTTACGAGCAGTACTTC. Its translation is CASSSRGYEQYF.

The sample holds one count of this clone. The chain uses TRBV2 and TRBJ2-3; D might be TRBD2 (7 bases). V lost 8 bases, J lost 4 bases, and 16 bases lay in between. This CDR3 has 14 residues. The germline V gene encodes CDR1 SNHLY and CDR2 FYNNEI. The CDR3 region is CASEPQGRADTQYF. CDR3 DNA: TGTGCCAGCGAGCCCCAGGGGAGGGCAGATACGCAGTATTTT.

This chain links TRBV15 with TRBJ2-3; the D is unclear. CDR1 and CDR2 (germline): LNHNV, YYDKDF (reference sequence). The CDR3 spans 14 residues. Trimming left V 0 bases short and J 4 bases short, with 8 bases between. CDR3 in amino acids: CATSRDPGADTQYF. The CDR3, as DNA: TGTGCCACCAGCAGAGACCCTGGGGCAGATACGCAGTATTTT.

The genes are TRBV15 and TRBJ2-1; TRBD2 agrees at 8 bases. The ends lost 0 bases at V and 4 bases at J; junction bases unmatched: 8. Germline lookup yields CDR1 LNHNV and CDR2 YYDKDF (reference sequence). The CDR3 is made up of 17 amino acids. The CDR3 spells CATSRDLALAGYNEQFF. CDR3 DNA sequence: TGTGCCACCAGCAGAGATCTGGCCCTAGCGGGTTACAATGAGCAGTTCTTC.

The CDR3 protein is CASSVVDRGRELFF. CDR3 DNA: TGTGCCAGCAGCGTAGTAGACCGGGGAAGGGAGCTGTTTTTT. V gene TRBV9 combines with J gene TRBJ2-2, with a tentative D call TRBD2 (5 bases). The CDR3 is made up of 14 amino acids. Germline CDR1 is SGDLS and CDR2 is YYNGEE. With 0 bases removed from V and 9 bases from J, the gap between germline ends came to 12 bases.

V usage is TRBV4-1 and J usage is TRBJ1-1; a possible D gene is TRBD1 (5 bases). Looked up from germline, CDR1 is MGHRA and CDR2 is YSYEKL. The CDR3 has 15 residues. The V end lost 1 base, the J end lost 7 bases, and 16 bases lay between the germline ends. CDR3: CASSQGAGWIYEAFF. The CDR3 DNA sequence: TGCGCCAGCAGCCAAGGGGCAGGGTGGATCTATGAAGCTTTCTTT.

This chain connects TRBV5-1 to TRBJ1-5; D is unresolved. The CDR3 runs 13 residues. The germline V and J ends were trimmed by 0 bases and 0 bases, with 1 base remaining between them. The germline V gene has CDR1 SGHRS and CDR2 YFSETQ. The CDR3 nucleotides read TGCGCCAGCAGCTTGGATAGCAATCAGCCCCAGCATTTT. Translated, it gives CASSLDSNQPQHF.